These 5 T cell receptor beta chains came from one sample sequenced in a study of shared clonotypes between healthy human individuals. As defined, naive CD8 cells were CD45RO-negative and positively selected for CCR7, with terminally differentiated effector memory CD45RA+ cells excluded. TCRdb's table, derived via immunoSEQ multiplex PCR, lists solely in-frame clones and lacks some. The sample consists of about 2 million clones, over 85% of them appearing once. What was sequenced was naive CD8+ T cells sorted from blood. Source of these receptors: a young man in good health.

The chain recombines TRBV7-9 with TRBJ1-2; a possible D gene is TRBD1 (5 bases). The CDR3 consists of 13 residues. The germline V and J ends were trimmed by 1 base and 7 bases, with 10 bases remaining between them. From germline, CDR1 is SEHNR and CDR2 FQNEAQ (reference sequence). The CDR3 loop reads CASSLVAQGGYTF. The CDR3 DNA is TGTGCCAGCAGCTTAGTAGCCCAGGGTGGCTACACCTTC.

The chain couples TRBV27 to TRBJ2-7; 10 bases agree with TRBD1. Looked up from germline, CDR1 is MNHEY and CDR2 is SMNVEV (reference sequence). The trim removed 6 bases at V and 5 bases at J, leaving 13 bases unmatched. This CDR3 comprises 16 residues. CDR3 protein: CASSRMRGQGTHEQYF. The CDR3 DNA is TGTGCCAGCAGCCGTATGAGGGGACAGGGGACCCACGAGCAGTACTTC.

The chain links TRBV9 to TRBJ1-1; D is unresolved. This CDR3 contains 13 residues. CDR1 SGDLS and CDR2 YYNGEE come from the germline V gene. V lost 0 bases and J lost 6, with 9 bases in between. The CDR3 reads CASSVVARSEAFF. The CDR3 region has the DNA TGTGCCAGCAGCGTAGTTGCGAGATCTGAAGCTTTCTTT.

The V and J genes are TRBV11-2 and TRBJ2-1; perhaps TRBD2 as D (6 bases). Germline V gene sequence: CDR1 SGHAT, CDR2 FQNNGV. Trimming took 1 base from V and 4 from J, leaving 11 bases between them. The CDR3 is made up of 15 amino acids. The chain's CDR3 is CASSLASREYNEQFF. Written as DNA, the CDR3 is TGTGCCAGCAGCTTAGCCAGCCGGGAGTACAATGAGCAGTTCTTC.

Regarding this clone: This CDR3 is also generated by other DNA sequences in the sample. The chain links TRBV7-9 to TRBJ2-2; TRBD2 aligns across 13 bases. The germline CDR1 and CDR2 sequences are SEHNR and FQNEAQ (reference sequence). CDR3 size: 16 residues. V dropped 5 bases and J dropped 5; count of bases not matched to a gene: 5. The CDR3 DNA follows: TGTGCCAGCAGCCCACGACTAGCGGGAGGAACCGGGGAGCTGTTTTTT. It translates to CASSPRLAGGTGELFF.